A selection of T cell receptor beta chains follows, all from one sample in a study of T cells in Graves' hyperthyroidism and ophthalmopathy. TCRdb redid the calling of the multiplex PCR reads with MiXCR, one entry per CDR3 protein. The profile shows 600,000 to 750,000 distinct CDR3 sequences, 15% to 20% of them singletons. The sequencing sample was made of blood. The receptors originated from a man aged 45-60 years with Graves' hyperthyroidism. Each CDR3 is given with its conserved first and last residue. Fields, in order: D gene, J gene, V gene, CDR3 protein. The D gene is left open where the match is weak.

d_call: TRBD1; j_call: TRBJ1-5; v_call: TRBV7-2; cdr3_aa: CASSRRQGEYQPQHF
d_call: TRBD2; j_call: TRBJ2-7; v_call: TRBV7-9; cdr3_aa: CASSLAGGKAYEQYF
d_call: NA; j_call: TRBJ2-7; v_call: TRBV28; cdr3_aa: CASSHRDSYEQYF
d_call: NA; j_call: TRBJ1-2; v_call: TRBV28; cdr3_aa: CASGIDSDGYTF
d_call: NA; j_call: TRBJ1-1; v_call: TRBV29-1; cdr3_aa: CSADTPTEAFF
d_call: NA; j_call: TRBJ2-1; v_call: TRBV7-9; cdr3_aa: CASSLDVAAEQFF
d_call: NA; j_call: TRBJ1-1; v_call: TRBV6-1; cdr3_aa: CASSGQNLRGAFF
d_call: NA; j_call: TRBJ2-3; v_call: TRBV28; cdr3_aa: CASSFRSTLNTDTQYF
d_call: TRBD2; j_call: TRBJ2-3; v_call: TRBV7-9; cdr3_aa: CASSYAGGKDTQYF
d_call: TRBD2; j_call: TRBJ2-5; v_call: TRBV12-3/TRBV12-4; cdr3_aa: CASSLALGLAGGVEIETQYF
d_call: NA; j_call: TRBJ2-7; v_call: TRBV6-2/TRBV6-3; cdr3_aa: CASSDEGGYEQYF
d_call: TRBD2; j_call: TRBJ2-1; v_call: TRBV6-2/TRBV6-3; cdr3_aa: CASVPGTSGTFRNEQFF
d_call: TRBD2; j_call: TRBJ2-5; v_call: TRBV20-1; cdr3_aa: CSASSLAGGEETQYF
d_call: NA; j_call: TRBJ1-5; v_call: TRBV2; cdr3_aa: CASSPQGFDNQPQHF
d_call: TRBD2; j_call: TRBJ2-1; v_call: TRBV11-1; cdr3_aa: CASSLAELAGVFYNEQFF
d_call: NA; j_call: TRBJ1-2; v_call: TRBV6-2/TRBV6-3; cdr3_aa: CASSPSSGDGYTF
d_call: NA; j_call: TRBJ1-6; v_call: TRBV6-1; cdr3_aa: CASNKQGRNSPPHF
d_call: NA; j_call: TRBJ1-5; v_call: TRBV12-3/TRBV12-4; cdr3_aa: CASSWDRNQPQHF
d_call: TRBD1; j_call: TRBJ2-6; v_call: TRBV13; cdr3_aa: CASSWQGATGANVLTF
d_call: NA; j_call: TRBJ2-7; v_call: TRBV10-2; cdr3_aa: CASSDLGQRLEQYF
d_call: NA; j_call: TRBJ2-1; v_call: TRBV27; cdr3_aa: CASRISTQHSYNEQFF
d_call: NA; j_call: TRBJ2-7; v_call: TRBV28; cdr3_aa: CASSYPGTPTYEQYF
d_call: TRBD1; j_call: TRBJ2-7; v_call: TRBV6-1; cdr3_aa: CASTPETGGGYEQYF
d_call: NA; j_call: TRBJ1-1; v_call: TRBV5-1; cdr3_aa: CASSSGIGGNTEAFF
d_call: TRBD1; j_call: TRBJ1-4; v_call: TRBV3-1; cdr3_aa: CASSNEPGQPNEKLFF
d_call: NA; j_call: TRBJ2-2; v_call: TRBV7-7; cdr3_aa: CASSFKVTGELFF